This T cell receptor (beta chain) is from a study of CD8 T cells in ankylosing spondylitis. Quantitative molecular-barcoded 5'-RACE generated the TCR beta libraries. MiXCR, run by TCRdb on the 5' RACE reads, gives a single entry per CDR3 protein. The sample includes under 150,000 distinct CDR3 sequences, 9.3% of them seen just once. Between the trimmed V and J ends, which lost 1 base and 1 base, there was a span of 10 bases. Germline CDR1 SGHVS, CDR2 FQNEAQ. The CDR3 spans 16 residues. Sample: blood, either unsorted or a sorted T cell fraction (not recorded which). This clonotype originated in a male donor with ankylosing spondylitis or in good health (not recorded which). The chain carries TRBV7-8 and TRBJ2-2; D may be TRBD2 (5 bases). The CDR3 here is CASSLVPSQNTGELFF. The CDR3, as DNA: TGTGCCAGCAGCTTAGTGCCTAGCCAGAACACCGGGGAGCTGTTTTTT.